The 21 T cell receptor beta chains below come from one sample, sequenced in a study of T cells in Graves' hyperthyroidism and ophthalmopathy. TCR beta CDR3 region amplification was performed from RNA transcripts. HTBI primers were the set used in a first-round RT-PCR of the TCR CDR3. Each CDR3 protein is one row after TCRdb ran MiXCR on the multiplex PCR reads. The sample includes 500,000 or so distinct CDR3 sequences, 17% of them seen just once. The sequenced material came from blood. Receptor source: a woman between 18 and 30 years old with Graves' ophthalmopathy.

The chain links TRBV15 to TRBJ1-4; D may be TRBD1 (6 bases). Per germline, CDR1 LNHNV and CDR2 YYDKDF (reference sequence). V dropped 1 base and J dropped 3 bases, with 6 bases sitting between them. The CDR3 totals 14 residues. The CDR3 loop is CATSRGQANEKLFF. The CDR3 DNA reads as TGTGCCACCAGCAGAGGACAGGCTAATGAAAAACTGTTTTTT.

Many counts were recorded for this clonotype. V gene TRBV9 combines with J gene TRBJ2-7; D possibly corresponds to TRBD2 (5 bases). Trimming cost V 0 bases and J 5 bases, with 12 bases left between them. This CDR3 comprises 14 residues. The germline V gene has CDR1 SGDLS and CDR2 YYNGEE. CDR3 bases: TGTGCCAGCAGCGTAGAGGGTGGGCGGGACGAGCAGTACTTC. Its translation is CASSVEGGRDEQYF.

This clonotype was observed at least ten times. The chain carries TRBV18 and TRBJ2-7; D is uncertain. The CDR3 runs to 14 residues. CDR1 and CDR2 from the germline V gene are KGHSH and LQKENI. The germline V and J ends were trimmed by 3 bases and 2 bases, with 11 bases remaining between them. The chain's CDR3 is CASSPNNGPYEQYF. The CDR3 region has the DNA TGTGCCAGCTCACCTAATAACGGCCCCTACGAGCAGTACTTC.

The chain carries TRBV9 and TRBJ1-4; D is unresolved. CDR1 and CDR2 from the germline V gene are SGDLS and YYNGEE. The CDR3 runs 16 residues. V dropped 4 bases and J dropped 0 bases, with 13 bases sitting between them. The CDR3 here is CASSQSQSPTNEKLFF. CDR3 in DNA: TGTGCCAGCAGCCAATCACAGAGCCCAACTAATGAAAAACTGTTTTTT.

A few counts support this clonotype. The rearrangement links TRBV7-9 to TRBJ2-2; 8 bases are a match to TRBD2. The V gene's germline CDR1 is SEHNR and CDR2 FQNEAQ (reference sequence). The CDR3 consists of 19 residues. The junction had 18 bases not matched to a gene; V was cut back by 5 bases and J by 4 bases. In DNA form, the CDR3 reads TGTGCCAGCAGCGAGGGGGTTATAAGAGCGGGAGAGCGCACCGGGGAGCTGTTTTTT. It codes for CASSEGVIRAGERTGELFF.

In this sample, this clonotype turned up many times. The genes are TRBV6-2 or TRBV6-3 and TRBJ1-1; D is perhaps TRBD1 (5 bases). Germline CDR1 and CDR2: MNHEY and SVGEGT. The germline V and J ends were trimmed by 7 bases and 3 bases, with 15 bases remaining between them. CDR3 length: 14 residues. CDR3 sequence reads: CASTFPGIDTEAFF. Here the CDR3 DNA reads TGTGCCAGCACCTTCCCAGGGATAGACACTGAAGCTTTCTTT.

Many counts were recorded for this clonotype. J is TRBJ2-7 and V is TRBV27; D remains ambiguous. Germline V gene lookup returns CDR1 MNHEY and CDR2 SMNVEV (reference sequence). V lost 2 bases and J 2 bases, leaving 13 bases between the germline ends. This CDR3 spans 15 amino acids. The CDR3 region has the DNA TGTGCCAGCAGTTTACGATTTCTCGGGCCCTACGAGCAGTACTTC. It translates to CASSLRFLGPYEQYF.

At least ten counts were recorded for this clonotype. The V gene is TRBV28, the J gene TRBJ2-7; 9 bases are shared with TRBD1. Germline V lookup: CDR1 MDHEN, CDR2 SYDVKM. The V segment lost 3 bases and the J segment 3 bases; nucleotides outside the gene matches: 6. This CDR3 spans 15 amino acids. The CDR3 loop reads CASSLEGTGSYEQYF. The CDR3 nucleotides are TGTGCCAGCAGTTTGGAAGGGACAGGGAGCTACGAGCAGTACTTC.

In this sample, this clonotype turned up many times. As DNA, the CDR3 is TGTGCCAGCTCCCAGAGGCTAGCGGGGGACACAGATACGCAGTATTTT. Protein: CASSQRLAGDTDTQYF. The chain uses TRBV9 and TRBJ2-3; 10 bases fit TRBD2. CDR1 SGDLS and CDR2 YYNGEE come from the germline V gene. This CDR3 has 16 amino acids. Trimming took 7 bases from V and 2 from J; bases not matched to a gene: 10.

This clonotype was found many times. J is TRBJ1-6 and V is TRBV7-3; perhaps TRBD1 as D (6 bases). Trimming took 6 bases from V and 7 from J, leaving 13 bases between them. CDR3 length equals 14 residues. The germline gives CDR1 SGHTA, CDR2 FQGTGA. The CDR3 region has the DNA TGTGCCAGCAGTTCGACAGGTTGGAATTCACCCCTCCACTTT. It encodes CASSSTGWNSPLHF. Looking up the rest from reference TRBV7-3 and TRBJ1-6 gives the full variable domain: GAGVSQTPSNKVTEKGKYVELRCDPISGHTALYWYRQSLGQGPEFLIYFQGTGAADDSGLPNDRFFAVRPEGSVSTLKIQRTERGDSAVYLCASSSTGWNSPLHFGNGTRLTVT.

Here the CDR3 reads CASIPSRMNTEAFF. The CDR3 nucleotides are TGTGCCAGCATCCCTTCGAGAATGAACACTGAAGCTTTCTTT. J is TRBJ1-1 and V is TRBV6-1; D is unclear. CDR3 length: 14 amino acids. Germline V gene sequence: CDR1 MNHNS, CDR2 SASEGT. The V gene lost 7 bases and the J gene lost 0 bases, with 12 bases spanning the gap.

This sequence joins TRBV5-1 and TRBJ1-4, with D perhaps matching TRBD1 (6 bases). Germline CDR1 and CDR2: SGHRS and YFSETQ. The CDR3 totals 14 residues. V was cut by 0 bases and J by 4 bases, with 7 bases left in between. The CDR3 reads CASSLEGGNEKLFF. The CDR3 DNA reads TGCGCCAGCAGCTTGGAAGGGGGTAATGAAAAACTGTTTTTT.

This clonotype has ten or more counts. This sequence joins TRBV27 and TRBJ1-1; 8 bases fit TRBD1. The V segment lost 4 bases and the J segment 5 bases; nucleotides outside the gene matches: 6. CDR1 is MNHEY and CDR2 is SMNVEV in the germline V gene (reference sequence). This CDR3 is 14 amino acids long. As DNA, the CDR3 is TGTGCCAGCAGTTCAGGACAGGGTTGGACTGAAGCTTTCTTT. It yields the protein CASSSGQGWTEAFF.

The genes are TRBV7-9 and TRBJ2-2; perhaps TRBD1 as D (6 bases). V dropped 5 bases and J dropped 1 base, with 17 bases sitting between them. The CDR3 covers 17 residues. From germline, CDR1 is SEHNR and CDR2 FQNEAQ (reference sequence). CDR3 nucleotides: TGTGCCAGCAGCCCTGCAATCGGACAGAAGAACACCGGGGAGCTGTTTTTT. Amino acid sequence: CASSPAIGQKNTGELFF.

This clonotype was counted between two and nine times. The chain couples TRBV9 to TRBJ2-5; D call uncertain. The V end lost 0 bases, the J end lost 3 bases, and 9 bases lay between the germline ends. Germline lookup yields CDR1 SGDLS and CDR2 YYNGEE. The CDR3 is 14 residues long. The CDR3 reads CASSVEGLEETQYF. CDR3 sequence (DNA): TGTGCCAGCAGCGTAGAAGGCCTCGAAGAGACCCAGTACTTC. The complete variable domain, with remaining parts taken from reference TRBV9 and TRBJ2-5, reads DSGVTQTPKHLITATGQRVTLRCSPRSGDLSVYWYQQSLDQGLQFLIQYYNGEERAKGNILERFSAQQFPDLHSELNLSSLELGDSALYFCASSVEGLEETQYFGPGTRLLVL.

This clonotype has at least ten counts. The J gene is TRBJ1-2, the V gene TRBV12-3 or TRBV12-4; no firm D call. Trimming stripped 2 bases from V and 2 bases from J, with 9 bases between. The CDR3 has 14 residues. Here the CDR3 DNA reads TGTGCCAGCAGTTTACGGGAATTAAACTATGGCTACACCTTC. Translation gives CASSLRELNYGYTF.

This clonotype was seen more than once but under ten times. The chain couples TRBV6-1 to TRBJ1-1; D is possibly TRBD1 (6 bases). This CDR3 spans 14 amino acids. CDR1 MNHNS and CDR2 SASEGT come from the germline V gene. Trimming cost V 8 bases and J 6 bases, with 19 bases left between them. CDR3 sequence reads: CASGIGGGSAEAFF. The CDR3 region has the DNA TGTGCCAGCGGCATAGGGGGGGGGAGCGCTGAAGCTTTCTTT.

This clonotype showed up many times. The chain links TRBV11-2 to TRBJ2-2; 8 bases fit TRBD2. The ends lost 1 base at V and 3 bases at J; junction bases unmatched: 13. Germline CDR1 and CDR2: SGHAT and FQNNGV. The CDR3 runs to 19 residues. This CDR3 reads CASSLVMDPSGRDTGELFF. The CDR3 DNA reads as TGTGCCAGCAGCTTAGTTATGGATCCTAGCGGGCGAGACACCGGGGAGCTGTTTTTT.

J is TRBJ2-1 and V is TRBV27; TRBD2 is a possible D gene (5 bases). CDR1 is MNHEY, CDR2 SMNVEV, per germline (reference sequence). The germline V and J ends were trimmed by 4 bases and 0 bases, with 7 bases remaining between them. The CDR3 extends over 14 amino acids. The CDR3 spells CASSSEASYNEQFF. CDR3 DNA: TGTGCCAGCAGTTCGGAGGCCTCCTACAATGAGCAGTTCTTC.

The rearrangement joins TRBV11-2 to TRBJ2-1; the match to TRBD1 covers 9 bases. Germline V CDR1 and CDR2: SGHAT, FQNNGV. The CDR3 length is 16 residues. The junction had 8 bases not matched to a gene; V was cut back by 4 bases and J by 4 bases. CDR3 residues: CASSYTGTGHYNEQFF. CDR3 in DNA: TGTGCCAGCAGCTACACCGGGACAGGGCATTACAATGAGCAGTTCTTC. Together with reference TRBV11-2 and TRBJ2-1, the CDR3 gives the full variable domain: EAGVAQSPRYKIIEKRQSVAFWCNPISGHATLYWYQQILGQGPKLLIQFQNNGVVDDSQLPKDRFSAERLKGVDSTLKIQPAKLEDSAVYLCASSYTGTGHYNEQFFGPGTRLTVL.

This clonotype was detected a few times. This sequence joins TRBV9 and TRBJ1-2; perhaps TRBD1 as D (5 bases). The CDR3 is made up of 15 amino acids. Trimming took off 0 bases at V and 0 bases at J, with 9 bases between the two ends. Germline CDR1 is SGDLS and CDR2 is YYNGEE. The CDR3 nucleotides read TGTGCCAGCAGCGTAGGAGGGGAAGCTAACTATGGCTACACCTTC. Translating it yields CASSVGGEANYGYTF.